This TCR beta chain is from a study of cytomegalovirus exposure and HLA in healthy donors. Germline loops: CDR1 SNHLY, CDR2 FYNNEI. With 6 bases clipped from V and 9 bases from J, the junction kept 5 bases outside the gene matches. This CDR3 region has 13 residues. The study, taken as a whole, reports: A highly shared variant cluster was judged a likely technical artifact. As confirmed in vitro, a few CMV-associated chains were specific for CMV antigens. The classifier reportedly diagnosed cytomegalovirus status with high specificity and sensitivity. Differences between HLA loci emerged in a later analysis of TCR association rates, with DRB1 most and HLA-C fewest.

PCR primers comprised 60 Vbeta and 13 Jbeta primers. Sequencing used immunoSEQ multiplex PCR; TCRdb keeps in-frame clones, though not all of them. The table lists under 200,000 clones, around 80% of them singletons. A note on this clone: As yet, its antigen is unknown.

The rearrangement links TRBV2 to TRBJ1-6, with 7 nucleotides matching TRBD1. The specimen sequenced was PBMCs. The clonotype was recovered from a woman aged 25 to 39 in good health and CMV-seropositive. CDR3 sequence (DNA): TGTGCCAGCAGCCCTACAGGGGTTTCACCCCTCCACTTT. This codes for CASSPTGVSPLHF.